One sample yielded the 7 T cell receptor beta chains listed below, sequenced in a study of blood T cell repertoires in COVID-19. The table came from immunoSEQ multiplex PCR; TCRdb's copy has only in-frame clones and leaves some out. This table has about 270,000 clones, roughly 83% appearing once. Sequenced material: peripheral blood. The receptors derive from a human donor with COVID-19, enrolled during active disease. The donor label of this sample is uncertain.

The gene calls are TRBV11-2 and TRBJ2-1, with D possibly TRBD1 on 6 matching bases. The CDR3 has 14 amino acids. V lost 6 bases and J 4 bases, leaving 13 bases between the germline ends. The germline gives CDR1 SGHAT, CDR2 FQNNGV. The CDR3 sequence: CASSSLGGYNEQFF. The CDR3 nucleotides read TGTGCCAGCAGTAGCCTAGGGGGTTACAATGAGCAGTTCTTC.

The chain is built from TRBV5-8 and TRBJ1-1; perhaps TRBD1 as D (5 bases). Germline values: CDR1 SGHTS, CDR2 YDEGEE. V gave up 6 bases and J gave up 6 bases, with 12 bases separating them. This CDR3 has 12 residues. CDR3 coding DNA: TGTGCCAGCACATGGGGCGCCCCTGAAGCTTTCTTT. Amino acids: CASTWGAPEAFF.

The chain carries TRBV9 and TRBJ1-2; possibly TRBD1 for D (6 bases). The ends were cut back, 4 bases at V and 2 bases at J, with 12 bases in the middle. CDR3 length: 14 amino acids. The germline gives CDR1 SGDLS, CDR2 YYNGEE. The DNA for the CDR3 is TGTGCCAGCAGCTCTTACAGGGAGAACTATGGCTACACCTTC. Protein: CASSSYRENYGYTF.

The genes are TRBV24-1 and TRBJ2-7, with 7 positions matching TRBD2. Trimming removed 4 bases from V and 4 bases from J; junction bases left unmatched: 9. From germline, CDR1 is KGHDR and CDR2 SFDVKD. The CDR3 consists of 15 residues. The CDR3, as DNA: TGTGCCACCAGTGAGTGGGAGGGGATCTCGTACGAGCAGTACTTC. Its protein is CATSEWEGISYEQYF.

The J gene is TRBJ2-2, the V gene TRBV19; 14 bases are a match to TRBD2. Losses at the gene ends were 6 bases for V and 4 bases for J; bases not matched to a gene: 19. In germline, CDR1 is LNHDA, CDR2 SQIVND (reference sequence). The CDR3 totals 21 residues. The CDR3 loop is CASSPGLAGDLLSRPTGELFF. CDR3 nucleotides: TGTGCCAGTAGCCCGGGACTAGCGGGGGACCTATTATCCCGTCCCACCGGGGAGCTGTTTTTT.

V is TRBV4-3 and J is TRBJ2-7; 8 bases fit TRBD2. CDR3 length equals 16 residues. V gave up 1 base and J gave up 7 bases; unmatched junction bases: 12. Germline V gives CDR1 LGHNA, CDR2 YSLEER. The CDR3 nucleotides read TGCGCCAGCAGCCAAGTTTACCCCCCCCAGCGGGAGGAGCAGTACTTC. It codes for CASSQVYPPQREEQYF.

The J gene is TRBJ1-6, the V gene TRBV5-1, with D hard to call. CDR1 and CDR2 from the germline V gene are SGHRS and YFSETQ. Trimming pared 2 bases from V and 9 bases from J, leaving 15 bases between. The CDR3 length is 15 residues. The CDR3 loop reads CASSFSSLLSSPLHF. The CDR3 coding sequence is TGCGCCAGCAGCTTTTCAAGCCTGTTGAGTTCACCCCTCCACTTT.